Listed here is a single T cell receptor (beta chain). Its cognate antigen is unknown. CD45RO-negative CD8 cells positively selected for CCR7 made up the naive population, which excluded terminally differentiated effector memory CD45RA+ cells. Each sample came from a Caucasian adult donor living in Nashville, Tennessee. The data belong to a study of shared clonotypes between healthy human individuals. Profiling relied on immunoSEQ multiplex PCR, and the TCRdb table lists in-frame clones only, not all of them. Among millions of clones, approximately 95% were seen once, and the ten largest hold 1% to 1.3%. Study results and limitations: It was the non-shared clonotypes that had lower generation probabilities than clonotypes shared by all four donors. With a handful of donors compared, 5% to 5.5% of naive CD4 clonotypes were shared.

The CDR3 covers 15 residues. Germline CDR1 is LGHNA and CDR2 is YSLEER. With 8 bases removed from V and 5 bases from J, the gap between germline ends came to 18 bases. The chain has TRBV4-3 and TRBJ2-2; D tentatively reads TRBD1 or TRBD2 (5 bases each). Input material: naive CD8+ T cells sorted from blood. The clonotype originates from a man between 18 and 35 years old in good health. DNA for the CDR3: TGCGCCAGCCCCAACGGGACCCCGGGGACCGGGGAGCTGTTTTTT. It yields the protein CASPNGTPGTGELFF.